This entry features one T cell receptor (beta chain) sequence. Its antigen is still unknown. MiXCR, applied by TCRdb to the 5' RACE reads, yields one record per CDR3 protein. The sample shows more than 1.5 million distinct CDR3 sequences, about 32% of them seen only once. The data were obtained in a study of identical twins. Points from the study as a whole: Cord blood beta clonotypes that were abundant carried fewer insertions, and memory repertoires showed no such trend.

Germline assignment: CDR1 DFQATT and CDR2 SNEGSKA (reference sequence). The V and J ends lost 6 bases and 9 bases, in that order; junction bases with no gene match: 17. The CDR3 spans 15 residues. V usage is TRBV20-1 and J usage is TRBJ2-1; 7 nucleotides align to TRBD2. Sequenced input: cord blood. This receptor was obtained from a newborn girl in good health. CDR3 protein: CSALPQAKIAGEQFF. Written as DNA, the CDR3 is TGCAGTGCCCTACCGCAGGCCAAGATAGCGGGTGAGCAGTTCTTC.